The present entry profiles one TCR beta chain with its context. V shed 6 bases, J shed 3 bases, and the junction held 18 bases outside the gene matches. Germline values: CDR1 LNHDA, CDR2 SQIVND (reference sequence). There are 18 residues in the CDR3. The sample belongs to a study of cytomegalovirus exposure and HLA in healthy donors. Amplification used 60 Vbeta primers and 13 Jbeta primers. Profiled with immunoSEQ multiplex PCR; TCRdb holds only in-frame clones, not every one. The sample consists of 100,000 to 150,000 clones, roughly three quarters of them appearing once. This receptor was identified in a woman in her thirties or forties in good health and CMV-seronegative. This chain connects TRBV19 to TRBJ1-1, with 8 bases identical to TRBD1. Sample: PBMCs. CDR3 sequence (DNA): TGTGCCAGTAGAGGCCGGACAGGGATCTCCCTAGCGGACACTGAAGCTTTCTTT. Translated, it gives CASRGRTGISLADTEAFF.